Listed below are T cell receptor beta chains from one sample, sequenced in a study of blood T cell repertoires in COVID-19. Sequenced by immunoSEQ multiplex PCR; TCRdb stores in-frame clones only, minus some. This sample has 200,000 to 250,000 clones, with roughly 84% found just once. What was sequenced was PBMCs or T cells enriched from blood (not recorded which). All receptors come from a woman between 40 and 50 years old who had recovered from COVID-19. Each CDR3 is given without its conserved first and last residue. Fields, in order: J gene, V gene, CDR3 protein.

TRBJ1-5 | TRBV12-3/TRBV12-4 | ASSPSNQPQH
TRBJ2-1 | TRBV9 | ASSPLQAGSGQF
TRBJ2-3 | TRBV7-2 | ASSSLAGGTDTQY
TRBJ2-7 | TRBV6-5 | ASSYRGTYEQY
TRBJ2-3 | TRBV11-3 | ASSWGGTGYGDTQY
TRBJ2-5 | TRBV29-1 | SVQGQQETQY
TRBJ1-6 | TRBV10-3 | AISESRDYNSPLH
TRBJ2-1 | TRBV18 | ASSPRVAGDNEQF
TRBJ2-3 | TRBV19 | ASRNPGGAETDTQY
TRBJ2-7 | TRBV28 | ASSRMEGYEQY
TRBJ1-4 | TRBV4-1 | ASSQPRQFANEKLF
TRBJ2-7 | TRBV27 | ASSPPGVQSYEQY
TRBJ2-1 | TRBV7-2 | ASSLLPPRLAVYNEQF
TRBJ1-5 | TRBV14 | ASSQDRSSPNSNQPQH
TRBJ2-1 | TRBV7-9 | ASSLQGTSGTYEQF
TRBJ1-2 | TRBV5-6 | ASSLQGAGGYT
TRBJ2-5 | TRBV2 | ASSEALQWGPLGTQY
TRBJ2-1 | TRBV7-3 | ASSRRGGDHSYNEQF
TRBJ1-1 | TRBV10-3 | AIRTDSMNTEAF
TRBJ1-4 | TRBV5-1 | ASSLEGATNEKLF
TRBJ1-3 | TRBV9 | ASSVGRGRNTIY
TRBJ1-1 | TRBV7-2 | ASSVEVTTEAF
TRBJ1-5 | TRBV18 | ASSGGLDQPQH
TRBJ1-6 | TRBV2 | ASRRRDQGPLH
TRBJ2-1 | TRBV30 | AWLAGEYEQF
TRBJ2-2 | TRBV1 | TSSQDIRDRERGRNTGELF
TRBJ1-2 | TRBV24-1 | ATSDARDGYT
TRBJ2-1 | TRBV5-1 | ASSLGGGRSDEQF
TRBJ2-1 | TRBV5-6 | ASSQVGGSLPYYNEQF
TRBJ1-5 | TRBV27 | ASGTTLEQPQH
TRBJ2-3 | TRBV6-2/TRBV6-3 | ASSYLATQY
TRBJ1-5 | TRBV5-5 | ASSQGDRPDSNQPQH
TRBJ1-5 | TRBV27 | ASSLRRDGQPQH
TRBJ1-1 | TRBV6-1 | ASSEETEAF
TRBJ2-5 | TRBV5-1 | ASSLAGGSGQETQY
TRBJ1-2 | TRBV28 | ASSSYRGANYGYT
TRBJ1-1 | TRBV6-1 | ASSEGVWGRTEAF
TRBJ2-1 | TRBV2 | ASIFAGVYNEQF
TRBJ2-3 | TRBV30 | AWSRGSGGTDTQY
TRBJ2-7 | TRBV6-5 | ASSRGASYEQY
TRBJ1-1 | TRBV27 | ASSKTGYIEAF
TRBJ2-1 | TRBV12-2 | ASRFGSGRNEQF
TRBJ1-5 | TRBV2 | ASSDRGWGNQPQH
TRBJ2-5 | TRBV12-3/TRBV12-4 | ASSSGRTAQY
TRBJ2-1 | TRBV29-1 | SVDGYDNEQF
TRBJ2-3 | TRBV9 | ASSPTTVDTQY
TRBJ2-5 | TRBV3-1/TRBV3-2 | ASSLRFPRLAGTQY
TRBJ1-1 | TRBV28 | ASSLKQGASSGAF
TRBJ2-6 | TRBV30 | AWKGGTGANVLT
TRBJ1-1 | TRBV7-9 | ASSRAGNTEAF
TRBJ2-3 | TRBV19 | ASSGTDTDTQY